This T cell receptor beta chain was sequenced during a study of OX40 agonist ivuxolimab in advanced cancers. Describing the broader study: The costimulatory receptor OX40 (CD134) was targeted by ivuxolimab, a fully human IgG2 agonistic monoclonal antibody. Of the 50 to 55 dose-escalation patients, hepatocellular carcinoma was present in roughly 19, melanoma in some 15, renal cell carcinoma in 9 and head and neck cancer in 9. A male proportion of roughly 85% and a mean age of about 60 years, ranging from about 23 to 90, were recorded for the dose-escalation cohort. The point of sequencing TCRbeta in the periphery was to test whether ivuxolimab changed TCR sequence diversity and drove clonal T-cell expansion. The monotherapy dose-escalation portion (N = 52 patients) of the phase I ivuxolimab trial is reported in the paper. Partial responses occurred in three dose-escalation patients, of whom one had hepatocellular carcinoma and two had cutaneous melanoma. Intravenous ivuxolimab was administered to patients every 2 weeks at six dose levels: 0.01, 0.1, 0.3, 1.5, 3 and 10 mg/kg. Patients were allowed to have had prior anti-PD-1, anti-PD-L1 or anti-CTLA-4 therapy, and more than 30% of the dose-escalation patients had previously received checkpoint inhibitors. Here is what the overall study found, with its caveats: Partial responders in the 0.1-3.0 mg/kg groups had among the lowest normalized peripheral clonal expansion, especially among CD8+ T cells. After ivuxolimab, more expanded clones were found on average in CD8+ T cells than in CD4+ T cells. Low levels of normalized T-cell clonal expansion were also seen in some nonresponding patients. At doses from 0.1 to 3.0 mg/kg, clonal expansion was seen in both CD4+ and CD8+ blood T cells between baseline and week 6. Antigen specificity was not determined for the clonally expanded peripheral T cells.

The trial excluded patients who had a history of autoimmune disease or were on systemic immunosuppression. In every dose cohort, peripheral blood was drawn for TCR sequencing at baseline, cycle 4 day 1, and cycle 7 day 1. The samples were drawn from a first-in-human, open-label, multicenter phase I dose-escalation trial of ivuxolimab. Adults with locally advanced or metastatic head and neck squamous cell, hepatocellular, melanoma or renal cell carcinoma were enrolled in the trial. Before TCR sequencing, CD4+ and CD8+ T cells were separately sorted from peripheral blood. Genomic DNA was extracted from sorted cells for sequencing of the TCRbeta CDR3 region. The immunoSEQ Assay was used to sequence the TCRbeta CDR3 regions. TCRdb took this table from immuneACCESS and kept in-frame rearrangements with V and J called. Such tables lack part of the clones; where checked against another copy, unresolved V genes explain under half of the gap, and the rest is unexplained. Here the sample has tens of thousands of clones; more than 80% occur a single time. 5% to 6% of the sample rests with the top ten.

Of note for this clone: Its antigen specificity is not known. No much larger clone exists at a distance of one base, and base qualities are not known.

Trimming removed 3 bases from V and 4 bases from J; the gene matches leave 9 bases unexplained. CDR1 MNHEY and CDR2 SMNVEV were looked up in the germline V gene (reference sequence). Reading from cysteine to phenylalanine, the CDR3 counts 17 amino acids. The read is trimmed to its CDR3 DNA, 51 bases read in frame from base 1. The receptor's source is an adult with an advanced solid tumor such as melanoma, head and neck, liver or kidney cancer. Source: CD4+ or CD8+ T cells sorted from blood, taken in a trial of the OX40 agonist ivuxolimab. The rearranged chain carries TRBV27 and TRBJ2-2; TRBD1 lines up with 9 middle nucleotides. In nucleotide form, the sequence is TGTGCCAGCAGTTTTAACCCCCCGACAGGGGGCACCGGGGAGCTGTTTTTT. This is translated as CASSFNPPTGGTGELFF.